Listed below are T cell receptor beta chains from one sample, sequenced in a study of tumor-infiltrating lymphocytes in primary liver carcinoma. MiXCR, applied by TCRdb to the multiplex PCR reads, yields one record per CDR3 protein. The sample contains 310,000 or so distinct CDR3 sequences, less than 75% of which appear only once. The sequenced material came from peripheral blood. The source is a man between 35 and 55 years old with primary liver carcinoma and hepatitis B virus infection. The CDR3 runs from the conserved cysteine through the conserved F or W. The D gene is left open where the match is weak. Rows give clone size only sometimes, using once, few, many, or a class for an expanded clone.

j_call,d_call,v_call,clone_size,cdr3_aa,cdr3_nt
TRBJ2-3,.,TRBV11-2,.,CASSTRGTTDTQYF,TGTGCCAGCAGCACGAGAGGGACCACAGATACGCAGTATTTT
TRBJ2-2,.,TRBV11-2,.,CASSSRTAGVGNAGELFF,TGTGCCAGCAGCTCCAGGACAGCGGGCGTGGGGAACGCCGGGGAGCTGTTTTTT
TRBJ2-7,.,TRBV5-6,few,CASSLNGNYEQYF,TGTGCCAGCAGCTTGAACGGGAACTACGAGCAGTACTTC
TRBJ2-7,.,TRBV11-2,once,CANSLGGWAYEQYF,TGTGCCAACAGCTTGGGGGGATGGGCCTACGAGCAGTACTTC
TRBJ2-2,.,TRBV5-5,many,CASGTKSGSTTGELFF,TGTGCCAGCGGGACCAAAAGCGGGTCCACCACCGGGGAGCTGTTTTTT
TRBJ2-5,.,TRBV11-2,.,CASGFDSQGTQYF,TGTGCCAGCGGCTTCGACAGCCAAGGGACCCAGTACTTC
TRBJ2-5,.,TRBV29-1,many,CSVDGPPMSETQYF,TGCAGCGTTGACGGACCTCCCATGAGTGAGACCCAGTACTTC
TRBJ1-5,.,TRBV2,.,CASSERGLSLNQPQHF,TGTGCCAGCAGCGAGAGAGGGCTTTCCCTTAATCAGCCCCAGCATTTT
TRBJ2-3,.,TRBV4-1,few,CASSQPGSTDTQYF,TGCGCCAGCAGCCAACCGGGTTCCACAGATACGCAGTATTTT
TRBJ2-1,TRBD1,TRBV6-1,.,CAISEEDRNWYNEQFF,TGTGCCATCAGTGAAGAGGACAGGAACTGGTACAATGAGCAGTTCTTC
TRBJ2-4,.,TRBV23-1,.,CASSQYRLETACNLNNIQYF,TGCGCCAGCAGTCAATATAGGTTAGAGACAGCCTGTAATTTGAATAACATTCAGTACTTC
TRBJ1-1,TRBD1,TRBV11-1,.,CVSSAYRGVNTEAFF,TGTGTCAGTAGCGCCTACAGGGGCGTGAACACTGAAGCTTTCTTT
TRBJ2-2,TRBD1,TRBV6-5,.,CASNLRQGATGELFF,TGTGCCAGCAACCTAAGACAGGGGGCAACCGGGGAGCTGTTTTTT
TRBJ2-1,.,TRBV11-2,.,CASSLELYSEQFF,TGTGCCAGCAGTCTAGAACTTTACAGTGAGCAGTTCTTC
TRBJ1-2,.,TRBV7-9,.,CAISLGTGSLAF,TGTGCCATCAGCTTGGGAACAGGGTCCTTGGCCTTC
TRBJ2-2,TRBD2,TRBV12-3/TRBV12-4,.,CASSPWTGGRVTGELFF,TGTGCTAGCAGTCCGTGGACTGGCGGGAGGGTCACCGGGGAGCTGTTTTTT
TRBJ1-1,TRBD1,TRBV6-4,few,CASSSTGEAEAFF,TGTGCCAGCAGTTCGACAGGGGAGGCTGAAGCTTTCTTT
TRBJ2-7,.,TRBV11-2,.,CASSLFSSNEQYF,TGTGCCAGCAGCTTATTTAGCAGTAACGAGCAGTACTTC
TRBJ1-5,.,TRBV29-1,.,CSVEIGSGGSGNQPQHF,TGCAGCGTTGAGATAGGTTCCGGGGGGAGCGGAAATCAGCCCCAGCATTTT
TRBJ2-1,.,TRBV11-2,few,CASSATHSYNEQFF,TGTGCCAGCAGCGCAACACACTCCTACAATGAGCAGTTCTTC
TRBJ2-1,TRBD1,TRBV10-3,many,CAISHPTGKPYNEQFF,TGTGCCATCAGTCACCCGACAGGGAAGCCCTACAATGAGCAGTTCTTC
TRBJ1-2,TRBD1,TRBV6-5,many,CASRPPGQGRGYTF,TGTGCCAGCAGACCCCCGGGACAGGGCCGGGGCTACACCTTC
TRBJ2-7,TRBD2,TRBV11-2,.,CASSLAAGTSCDQYF,TGTGCCAGCAGCTTGGCCGCGGGGACTAGCTGCGATCAGTACTTC
TRBJ1-1,.,TRBV12-3/TRBV12-4,many,CASRTAASTEAFF,TGTGCCAGCAGGACAGCTGCGAGCACTGAAGCTTTCTTT
TRBJ1-6,TRBD1,TRBV12-3/TRBV12-4,.,CASSLADRADSPLHF,TGTGCCAGCAGTTTGGCGGACAGGGCGGATTCACCCCTCCACTTT
TRBJ2-1,.,TRBV14,.,CASSRDSATPYNEQFF,TGTGCCAGCAGCCGGGACTCAGCGACCCCCTACAATGAGCAGTTCTTC
TRBJ2-2,.,TRBV6-1,few,CASSATNRRTLNTGELFF,TGTGCCAGCAGTGCAACGAACAGACGGACGTTAAACACCGGGGAGCTGTTTTTT
TRBJ2-1,.,TRBV5-1,.,CASSLVGNLAPHEQFF,TGCGCCAGCAGCTTGGTGGGCAACCTAGCTCCCCATGAGCAGTTCTTC
TRBJ2-7,TRBD2,TRBV28,.,CASSYGGGAYEQYF,TGTGCCAGCAGTTATGGGGGGGGGGCCTACGAGCAGTACTTC
TRBJ2-3,.,TRBV5-1,.,CASRSVASTDTQYF,TGCGCCAGCAGAAGCGTGGCTAGCACAGATACGCAGTATTTT
TRBJ2-3,TRBD2,TRBV6-2/TRBV6-3,many,CASSPGLAGSDTQYF,TGTGCCAGCAGTCCGGGACTAGCGGGGTCAGATACGCAGTATTTT
TRBJ1-3,.,TRBV29-1,.,CSVEGEPSGNTIYF,TGTAGCGTTGAAGGCGAGCCAAGTGGAAACACCATATATTTT
TRBJ2-7,TRBD1,TRBV5-6,few,CASSLGDRPSSYEQYF,TGTGCCAGCAGCTTGGGGGACAGGCCCAGCTCCTACGAGCAGTACTTC
TRBJ1-2,.,TRBV11-2,once,CASSLVPPYDYIF,TGCGCCAGCAGCTTAGTCCCCCCGTATGACTACATCTTC
TRBJ2-7,TRBD2,TRBV6-5,.,CASSFVTSGRGQYF,TGTGCCAGCAGCTTCGTTACTAGCGGGAGAGGGCAGTACTTC
TRBJ1-4,TRBD1,TRBV28,.,CASLQGANEKLFF,TGTGCCAGTCTACAGGGGGCTAATGAAAAACTGTTTTTT
TRBJ1-3,.,TRBV6-2/TRBV6-3,.,CASSPDQWSGNTIYF,TGTGCCAGCAGCCCCGACCAGTGGTCTGGAAACACCATATATTTT
TRBJ1-1,.,TRBV10-3,few,CAISESEGRTEAFF,TGTGCCATCAGTGAGTCTGAGGGGCGGACTGAAGCTTTCTTT
TRBJ2-7,.,TRBV2,.,CASSRWNYEQYF,TGTGCCAGCAGTAGGTGGAACTACGAGCAGTATTTC
TRBJ1-5,.,TRBV28,.,CVSSLGGNQPQHF,TGTGTCAGCAGTCTCGGCGGGAATCAGCCCCAGCATTTT
TRBJ2-1,.,TRBV11-3,.,CANSLGPVNEQFF,TGTGCCAACAGTTTAGGGCCCGTAAATGAGCAGTTCTTC
TRBJ2-7,.,TRBV4-1,many,CASSLLSGMGEQYF,TGCGCCAGCAGCCTCCTTTCAGGAATGGGCGAGCAGTACTTC
TRBJ2-3,.,TRBV6-5,.,CASARTVGTDTQYF,TGTGCCAGCGCCAGGACAGTGGGCACAGATACGCAGTATTTT
TRBJ1-3,.,TRBV6-5,.,CASMRDTVGNTIYF,TGTGCCAGCATGAGGGACACGGTCGGAAACACCATATATTTT
TRBJ2-1,.,TRBV5-6,many,CASSLLIQGYNEQFF,TGTGCCAGCAGCTTGTTAATCCAGGGCTACAATGAGCAGTTCTTC
TRBJ2-1,TRBD2,TRBV5-5,.,CARSQGLADENERFF,TGTGCCAGAAGCCAAGGACTAGCCGATGAGAATGAGCGGTTCTTC
TRBJ2-3,TRBD2,TRBV6-1,.,CASKRRAGAEGSDTQYF,TGTGCCAGCAAAAGAAGGGCGGGAGCCGAAGGATCCGATACGCAGTATTTT
TRBJ2-1,TRBD2,TRBV28,.,CVSSPRTSGLYNEQFF,TGTGTCAGCAGTCCACGGACTAGCGGGCTGTACAATGAGCAGTTCTTC
TRBJ2-7,.,TRBV6-1,many,CASSELLGGPPYEQYF,TGTGCCAGCAGTGAGTTATTGGGCGGTCCCCCCTACGAGCAGTACTTC
TRBJ2-7,.,TRBV5-1,.,CASSLEPGDSYEHYF,TGCGCCAGCAGCTTGGAACCAGGGGACTCCTACGAGCACTACTTC
TRBJ1-1,.,TRBV5-1,.,CASSLEEDTEALF,TGCGCCAGCAGCTTGGAAGAAGACACTGAAGCTTTATTT
TRBJ2-1,.,TRBV11-2,many,CASSNHDNEQFF,TGTGCCAGCAGCAATCACGACAATGAGCAGTTCTTC
TRBJ2-5,.,TRBV11-2,once,CASSLNGGQETQYF,TGTGCCAGCAGCTTAAATGGTGGGCAAGAGACCCAGTACTTC